This is a list of T cell receptor beta chains from one sample in a study of cytomegalovirus exposure and HLA in healthy donors. Profiled with immunoSEQ multiplex PCR; TCRdb holds only in-frame clones, not every one. The table lists 40,000 to 60,000 clones, 72% of them singletons. What was sequenced was PBMCs. Receptors originate from a woman in her 50s in good health and CMV-seronegative. Both conserved end residues are part of each CDR3. D genes are given only for firm matches. Expanded clones are given a class, and other clones once, few, many or no size at all.

>16|-|TRBJ2-1|-|TRBV5-1
TGCGCCAGCAGCCCTATGGGCCTGGGCTCCTACAATGAGCAGTTCTTC
CASSPMGLGSYNEQFF
>12|-|TRBJ2-2|-|TRBV2
TGTGCCAGCCTCGGGAACACCGGGGAGCTGTTTTTT
CASLGNTGELFF
>16|-|TRBJ2-2|TRBD2|TRBV7-2
TGTGCGGGCAACCTAGCGGGGGGTCCTGACGGCGGGGAGCTGTTTTTT
CAGNLAGGPDGGELFF
>17|few|TRBJ2-3|TRBD1|TRBV7-6
TGTGCCAGCAGCTTAAATTTCAGGGGGCCAGTCCCAGATACGCAGTATTTT
CASSLNFRGPVPDTQYF
>15|-|TRBJ1-2|-|TRBV7-9
TGTGCCAGCAGCTTAGCGGCCCCAGGAAACTATGGCTACACCTTC
CASSLAAPGNYGYTF
>12|once|TRBJ1-1|-|TRBV25-1
TGTGCCACCCTCTCCCAGGGCCCTGAAGCTTTCTTT
CATLSQGPEAFF
>14|-|TRBJ1-5|TRBD1|TRBV27
TGTGCCAGCAGACAGGGGGCCGAGGGTCGGCCCCAGCATTTT
CASRQGAEGRPQHF
>14|-|TRBJ2-1|-|TRBV7-2
TGTGCCAGCAGCTTAGCGGTCTCTATGAACGGGCAGTTCTTC
CASSLAVSMNGQFF
>15|-|TRBJ2-6|-|TRBV19
TGTGCCAGTAGTATCCAGGGCGCTGGGGCCAACGTCCTGACTTTC
CASSIQGAGANVLTF
>17|-|TRBJ1-6|-|TRBV7-2
TGTGCCAGCAGCTCGCCCCGTGGGGCCGCTGGTCTTTCACCCCTCCACTTT
CASSSPRGAAGLSPLHF
>12|-|TRBJ2-7|-|TRBV2
TGTGCCAGCACGGGTATACCCTACGAGCAGTACTTC
CASTGIPYEQYF
>13|-|TRBJ1-5|-|TRBV5-6
TGTGCCAGCAGCTTCAATTTAGATCAGCCCCAGCATTTT
CASSFNLDQPQHF
>15|-|TRBJ1-3|-|TRBV5-1
TGCGCCAGCAGCTTACATGGAGGGTTAGGAAACACCATATATTTT
CASSLHGGLGNTIYF
>16|-|TRBJ2-3|-|TRBV6-1
TGTGCCAGCAGTGAAGGGCCGGGATTCCCCCCTATAGGGCAGTATTTT
CASSEGPGFPPIGQYF
>15|-|TRBJ2-1|-|TRBV19
TGTGCCAGTAGTATGGGGGGAGCATCCTACAATGAGCAGTTCTTC
CASSMGGASYNEQFF
>16|few|TRBJ2-1|TRBD2|TRBV10-3
TGTGCCATCAGTGAAAGACCAGCGGGAGATTACAATGAGCAGTTCTTC
CAISERPAGDYNEQFF
>16|few|TRBJ2-7|-|TRBV27
TGTGCCAGCAGTTTATCGGGAGGGGGAAGCTCCTACGAGCAGTACTTC
CASSLSGGGSSYEQYF
>14|-|TRBJ2-5|-|TRBV30
TGTGCCTGGAGCCTGGCCAAGCGGCAAGAGACCCAGTACTTC
CAWSLAKRQETQYF
>15|-|TRBJ1-1|-|TRBV6-1
TGTGCCAGCAGGGGATTACAGGGACCTAACACTGAAGCTTTCTTT
CASRGLQGPNTEAFF
>16|-|TRBJ1-2|-|TRBV30
TGTGCCTGGAGTCCGGGACTATTAGTTGCCTCCTGGGGCTACACCTTC
CAWSPGLLVASWGYTF
>14|-|TRBJ2-3|TRBD2|TRBV28
TGTGCCAGCATCCCTGGGACTAGCACCCATACGCAGTATTTT
CASIPGTSTHTQYF
>15|-|TRBJ1-4|-|TRBV6-1
TGTGCCAGCAGTGACGTGCAGGGGACTAATGAAAAACTGTTTTTT
CASSDVQGTNEKLFF
>14|-|TRBJ2-2|TRBD1|TRBV7-8
TGTGCCAGCAGCCCTACGACAGGGGACGGGGAGCTGTTTTTT
CASSPTTGDGELFF
>13|-|TRBJ2-5|TRBD2|TRBV30
TGTGCCTGGAGTCTTGACGGGAGGGAGACCCAGTACTTC
CAWSLDGRETQYF
>16|-|TRBJ1-5|-|TRBV28
TGTGCCAGCAGTTTATCTGGACTCCAAGGGGGTCAGCCCCAGCATTTT
CASSLSGLQGGQPQHF